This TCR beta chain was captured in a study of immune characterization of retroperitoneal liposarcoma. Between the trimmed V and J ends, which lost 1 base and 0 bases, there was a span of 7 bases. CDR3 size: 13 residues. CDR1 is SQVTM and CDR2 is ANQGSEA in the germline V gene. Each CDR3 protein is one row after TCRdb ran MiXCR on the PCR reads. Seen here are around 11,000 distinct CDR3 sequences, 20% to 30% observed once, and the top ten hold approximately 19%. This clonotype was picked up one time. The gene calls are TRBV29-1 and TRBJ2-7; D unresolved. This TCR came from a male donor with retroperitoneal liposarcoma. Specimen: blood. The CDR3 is CSVEVANSYEQYF. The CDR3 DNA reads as TGCAGCGTTGAAGTTGCCAACTCCTACGAGCAGTACTTC.